This passage covers 5 T cell receptor beta chains from one sample sequenced in a study of PD-L1 blockade in urothelial cancer. Method: immunoSEQ multiplex PCR; TCRdb's copy keeps in-frame clones and lacks some. The data contain 40,000 or so clones, roughly four fifths of them seen just once; the ten biggest clones take up roughly 18%. Sample: PBMCs, taken around atezolizumab (anti-PD-L1) treatment. All receptors derive from a man between 60 and 70 years old with urothelial cancer.

The genes are TRBV29-1 and TRBJ2-2, with D maybe TRBD1 (5 bases). The CDR3 totals 15 residues. Germline V lookup: CDR1 SQVTM, CDR2 ANQGSEA. Trimming left V 6 bases short and J 0 bases short, with 14 bases between. CDR3 sequence: CSVPAAGSNTGELFF. CDR3 DNA: TGCAGCGTCCCAGCTGCAGGGTCGAACACCGGGGAGCTGTTTTTT.

CDR3: CASSLRQVNQPQHF. The CDR3 region has the DNA TGTGCCAGCAGTTTAAGACAGGTTAATCAGCCCCAGCATTTT. This chain links TRBV28 with TRBJ1-5, with TRBD1 as a possible D gene (6 bases). CDR3 length equals 14 residues. Germline V gene data show CDR1 as MDHEN and CDR2 as SYDVKM. V gave up 2 bases and J gave up 4 bases, with 9 bases separating them. The full variable domain, rest sourced from reference TRBV28 and TRBJ1-5, is DVKVTQSSRYLVKRTGEKVFLECVQDMDHENMFWYRQDPGLGLRLIYFSYDVKMKEKGDIPEGYSVSREKKERFSLILESASTNQTSMYLCASSLRQVNQPQHFGDGTRLSIL.

This chain links TRBV4-1 with TRBJ1-6; TRBD1 matches 9 bases. Germline V lookup: CDR1 MGHRA, CDR2 YSYEKL. CDR3 length: 16 residues. V shed 5 bases, J shed 6 bases, and the junction held 8 bases outside the gene matches. The CDR3 region is CASSGGQGRINSPLHF. The CDR3 nucleotides read TGCGCCAGCAGCGGAGGACAGGGGCGGATTAATTCACCCCTCCACTTT.

The sample holds one count of this clone. The genes are TRBV19 and TRBJ1-6, with 7 bases matching TRBD1. This CDR3 region has 15 residues. Trimming at V came to 5 bases and at J to 7 bases, leaving 8 bases not matched to a gene. CDR1 and CDR2 (germline): LNHDA, SQIVND (reference sequence). This chain's CDR3 is CASSPDRAINSPLHF. The CDR3 DNA follows: TGTGCCAGTAGTCCCGACAGGGCGATAAATTCACCCCTCCACTTT.

Worth noting for this clone: The germline gene is not matched at one end of the junction; a read error may be the cause. V is TRBV4-2 and J is TRBJ2-3; 13 nucleotides line up with TRBD2. The CDR3 has 16 residues. Per the germline V gene, CDR1 is LGHNA and CDR2 is YNFKEQ. The CDR3 DNA follows: TGTGCCAGCAACCAAGGTGGACTAGCGGGGGTGGATACGCAGTATTTT. Its protein is CASNQGGLAGVDTQYF.